Shown below are 30 T cell receptor beta chains from a single sample sequenced in a study of cytomegalovirus exposure and HLA in healthy donors. Sequencing was performed with immunoSEQ multiplex PCR; in TCRdb, only in-frame clones are kept and a portion is missing. Of fewer than 250,000 clones listed, around 87% are singletons. Sequencing was performed on PBMCs. All receptors come from a woman aged 18-29 years in good health and CMV-seropositive.

This sequence joins TRBV7-2 and TRBJ2-7; 7 bases agree with TRBD2. The CDR3 consists of 14 residues. With 1 base clipped from V and 7 bases from J, the junction kept 7 bases outside the gene matches. Germline V lookup: CDR1 SGHTA, CDR2 FQGNSA. CDR3 in amino acids: CASSLGASGSEQYF. In DNA, the CDR3 is TGTGCCAGCAGCTTAGGCGCTAGCGGCTCGGAGCAGTACTTC. Together with reference TRBV7-2 and TRBJ2-7, the CDR3 gives the full variable domain: GAGVSQSPSNKVTEKGKDVELRCDPISGHTALYWYRQSLGQGLEFLIYFQGNSAPDKSGLPSDRFSAERTGGSVSTLTIQRTQQEDSAVYLCASSLGASGSEQYFGPGTRLTVT.

This clone was observed once. The chain has TRBV25-1 and TRBJ2-7; TRBD1 matches at 10 bases. J was trimmed by 8 bases and V by 3 bases; bases with no gene match: 13. Looked up from germline, CDR1 is MGHDK and CDR2 is SYGVNS. This CDR3 region has 16 residues. CDR3 sequence: CASSDSRTGGGWKQYF. Here the CDR3 DNA reads TGTGCCAGCAGTGATTCGAGGACAGGGGGAGGGTGGAAGCAGTACTTC.

This clone was counted only a few times. The chain uses TRBV5-1 and TRBJ1-2; 9 nucleotides align to TRBD1. The V gene end was trimmed by 4 bases and the J gene end by 8 bases; junction bases not matched to a gene: 15. The CDR3 runs to 16 residues. Germline V gene data show CDR1 as SGHRS and CDR2 as YFSETQ. This chain's CDR3 is CASSQITGGIGNGYTF. The CDR3, as DNA: TGCGCCAGCAGCCAAATCACAGGGGGCATAGGAAACGGCTACACCTTC.

V and J are TRBV9 and TRBJ2-2; 11 nucleotides align to TRBD2. The germline gives CDR1 SGDLS, CDR2 YYNGEE. This CDR3 contains 16 residues. V lost 4 bases, J lost 7 bases, and 9 bases stayed unmatched. CDR3: CASSISGRAGDGELFF. The CDR3 DNA reads TGTGCCAGCAGCATTAGCGGGAGGGCCGGGGACGGGGAGCTGTTTTTT.

This chain connects TRBV29-1 to TRBJ2-3, with 10 positions matching TRBD2. This CDR3 has 17 amino acids. Germline CDR1 is SQVTM and CDR2 is ANQGSEA. V was clipped by 7 bases and J by 5 bases; unmatched bases: 18. CDR3 sequence: CSAEGLAGVRVGDTQYF. For the CDR3, the DNA is TGCAGCGCAGAGGGGCTAGCGGGAGTCCGGGTGGGAGATACGCAGTATTTT.

V gene TRBV15 combines with J gene TRBJ2-1; 8 bases are a match to TRBD2. The CDR3 loop spans 15 amino acids. Germline assignment: CDR1 LNHNV and CDR2 YYDKDF (reference sequence). The V gene end was trimmed by 6 bases and the J gene end by 0 bases; junction bases not matched to a gene: 4. This chain's CDR3 is CATSSGVSSYNEQFF. The CDR3 DNA reads as TGTGCCACCAGTAGCGGGGTGAGCTCCTACAATGAGCAGTTCTTC.

The table lists this clone with many counts. The chain joins TRBV19 to TRBJ2-3; D not resolved. The CDR3 contains 12 residues. The V end was cut by 6 bases, the J end by 0 bases, with 4 bases between. From germline, CDR1 is LNHDA and CDR2 SQIVND (reference sequence). CDR3 sequence reads: CASRQSTDTQYF. CDR3 DNA sequence: TGTGCCAGTAGACAGAGCACAGATACGCAGTATTTT.

This sequence joins TRBV18 and TRBJ2-3, with 9 bases aligning to TRBD2. Germline V gene data show CDR1 as KGHSH and CDR2 as LQKENI. The ends lost 3 bases at V and 6 bases at J; junction bases unmatched: 10. The CDR3 extends over 16 amino acids. CDR3 sequence: CASSPRTSAPVDTQYF. Written as DNA, the CDR3 is TGTGCCAGCTCACCCAGGACTAGCGCCCCAGTGGATACGCAGTATTTT.

This rearrangement joins TRBV29-1 to TRBJ1-1; tentative D call: TRBD1 (6 bases). Germline V gene sequence: CDR1 SQVTM, CDR2 ANQGSEA. This CDR3 spans 13 amino acids. With 3 bases removed from V and 1 base from J, the gap between germline ends came to 9 bases. The CDR3 sequence: CSVDGGANTEAFF. The CDR3 DNA reads TGCAGCGTTGATGGGGGGGCGAACACTGAAGCTTTCTTT.

The chain is built from TRBV6-1 and TRBJ2-1; the D is unclear. The CDR3 extends over 12 amino acids. Germline CDR1 is MNHNS and CDR2 is SASEGT. Trimming stripped 5 bases from V and 7 bases from J, with 9 bases between. The CDR3 loop is CASSLIVNEQFF. CDR3 sequence (DNA): TGTGCCAGCAGTCTAATAGTTAATGAGCAGTTCTTC.

V is TRBV27 and J is TRBJ2-7, with TRBD1 identical over 8 bases. J lost 6 bases, V lost 7 bases, and 5 bases had no gene match. The CDR3 sequence is 12 residues long. CDR1 is MNHEY and CDR2 is SMNVEV in the germline V gene (reference sequence). CDR3 in amino acids: CASMAGGGEQYF. DNA of the CDR3: TGTGCCAGCATGGCAGGGGGCGGCGAGCAGTACTTC.

CDR3 in amino acids: CASSTGQGIDNEQFF. The CDR3 coding sequence is TGTGCCAGCAGTACCGGACAGGGTATCGACAATGAGCAGTTCTTC. The chain couples TRBV28 to TRBJ2-1; 8 bases align to TRBD1. CDR3 length: 15 amino acids. Trimming took 5 bases from V and 5 from J; bases not matched to a gene: 8. Germline CDR1 and CDR2: MDHEN and SYDVKM.

The chain is built from TRBV5-4 and TRBJ1-1; D possibly corresponds to TRBD1 (5 bases). V was pared by 0 bases and J by 1 base, with 16 bases between. Germline V gene sequence: CDR1 SGHNT, CDR2 YYREEE (reference sequence). The CDR3 extends over 17 amino acids. The CDR3 here is CASSLAAGGIRNTEAFF. The CDR3 coding sequence is TGTGCCAGCAGCTTGGCCGCGGGGGGGATCAGGAACACTGAAGCTTTCTTT.

Here the CDR3 reads CASSAGGSGNTIYF. The CDR3 DNA is TGTGCCAGCAGTGCAGGGGGCTCGGGAAACACCATATATTTT. The V call is TRBV9, the J call TRBJ1-3; 8 bases agree with TRBD1. CDR1 SGDLS and CDR2 YYNGEE come from the germline V gene. This CDR3 is 14 amino acids long. J gave up 4 bases and V 5 bases, and 5 bases lay outside the gene matches.

The chain has TRBV7-9 and TRBJ1-5, with TRBD1 matching 7 bases. This CDR3 has 17 amino acids. Germline assignment: CDR1 SEHNR and CDR2 FQNEAQ (reference sequence). V lost 1 base and J lost 0; bases outside the gene matches: 6. The CDR3 DNA follows: TGTGCCAGCAGCTTAGTGAGGGGGCTCTATAGCAATCAGCCCCAGCATTTT. Protein product: CASSLVRGLYSNQPQHF.

The rearrangement joins TRBV7-9 to TRBJ2-1; 7 bases agree with TRBD2. CDR1 is SEHNR, CDR2 FQNEAQ, per germline (reference sequence). V shed 0 bases and J 2 bases; nucleotides not matched to a gene: 4. The CDR3 extends over 16 amino acids. The CDR3 reads CASSLARGRTYNEQFF. For the CDR3, the DNA is TGTGCCAGCAGCTTAGCTCGCGGGAGAACCTACAATGAGCAGTTCTTC.

V gene TRBV5-6 combines with J gene TRBJ1-1; D remains unclear. The germline V and J ends were trimmed by 0 bases and 2 bases, with 11 bases remaining between them. Germline assignment: CDR1 SGHDT and CDR2 YYEEEE. This CDR3 is 15 amino acids long. CDR3 nucleotides: TGTGCCAGCAGCTTGGGAGGGTTGGGAAACACTGAAGCTTTCTTT. The encoded protein is CASSLGGLGNTEAFF.

The V gene is TRBV27, the J gene TRBJ1-2; D not certain. The germline V gene has CDR1 MNHEY and CDR2 SMNVEV (reference sequence). The CDR3 runs to 13 residues. V lost 5 bases to trimming and J lost 3 bases, with 10 bases between them. CDR3 bases: TGTGCCAGCAGTGAGAAGTTCTACTATGGCTACACCTTC. Translation gives CASSEKFYYGYTF.

This clone was seen only once. The chain carries TRBV27 and TRBJ1-2, with unresolved D. CDR3 length: 13 residues. CDR1 MNHEY and CDR2 SMNVEV come from the germline V gene (reference sequence). The V and J ends lost 6 bases and 4 bases respectively, with 12 bases between them. The CDR3 coding sequence is TGTGCCAGCAGGCGCGACTCGGTCTATGGCTACACCTTC. This gives the protein CASRRDSVYGYTF.

The V and J genes are TRBV13 and TRBJ1-1; D may be TRBD1 (6 bases). Germline-derived CDR1 and CDR2 are PRHDT and FYEKMQ (reference sequence). V lost 4 bases, J lost 1 base, and 13 bases lay in between. CDR3 length: 15 residues. For the CDR3, the DNA is TGTGCCAGCAGCTACTCGGACAGAGAGAACACTGAAGCTTTCTTT. This gives the protein CASSYSDRENTEAFF.

This sequence joins TRBV28 and TRBJ1-5; D might be TRBD1 (6 bases). Germline CDR1 MDHEN, CDR2 SYDVKM. Trimming cost V 5 bases and J 6 bases, with 14 bases left between them. The CDR3 sequence is 14 residues long. The CDR3 loop reads CASSIDRPGQPQHF. CDR3 nucleotide sequence: TGTGCCAGCAGTATAGACAGGCCGGGTCAGCCCCAGCATTTT.

The J gene is TRBJ2-7, the V gene TRBV5-4, with 9 bases identical to TRBD2. This CDR3 comprises 15 residues. Germline loops: CDR1 SGHNT, CDR2 YYREEE (reference sequence). The J segment lost 5 bases and the V segment lost 4 bases, leaving 10 bases of the junction unmatched. CDR3 loop: CASSTRTSAGDEQYF. The CDR3, as DNA: TGTGCCAGCAGCACCCGGACTAGCGCCGGCGACGAGCAGTACTTC.

As to this clone: This same CDR3 is encoded by further DNA sequences in the sample. The rearrangement joins TRBV5-1 to TRBJ2-3; 9 positions match TRBD2. The CDR3 totals 15 residues. Losses at the gene ends were 0 bases for V and 3 bases for J; bases not matched to a gene: 2. Germline V CDR1 and CDR2: SGHRS, YFSETQ. In DNA form, the CDR3 reads TGCGCCAGCAGCTTGGTGGCGGGAGGGACAGATACGCAGTATTTT. Protein product: CASSLVAGGTDTQYF.

This sequence joins TRBV29-1 and TRBJ1-2, with 9 positions matching TRBD1. CDR1 is SQVTM and CDR2 is ANQGSEA in the germline V gene. The V segment lost 7 bases and the J segment 6 bases; nucleotides outside the gene matches: 12. The CDR3 sequence is 14 residues long. CDR3 residues: CSATIGTGWNGYTF. The CDR3 DNA reads TGCAGCGCTACCATCGGGACAGGGTGGAATGGCTACACCTTC.

V and J are TRBV28 and TRBJ2-3, with a weak D call TRBD2 (6 bases). With 6 bases removed from V and 8 bases from J, the gap between germline ends came to 15 bases. Germline CDR1 and CDR2: MDHEN and SYDVKM. The CDR3 is made up of 13 amino acids. In DNA, the CDR3 is TGTGCCAGCAGAAATGGGGGGATTAGTACGCAGTATTTT. The encoded protein is CASRNGGISTQYF.

The chain has TRBV28 and TRBJ1-1; D unresolved. CDR3 length: 16 amino acids. V was trimmed by 6 bases and J by 5 bases, leaving 22 bases between them. The germline CDR1 and CDR2 sequences are MDHEN and SYDVKM. The CDR3 reads CASSRKSLSRETEAFF. DNA of the CDR3: TGTGCCAGCAGCCGCAAGTCCCTGAGTCGCGAGACTGAAGCTTTCTTT.

V gene TRBV28 combines with J gene TRBJ2-7, with TRBD1 matching over 7 bases. Per the germline V gene, CDR1 is MDHEN and CDR2 is SYDVKM. Trimming at V came to 4 bases and at J to 0 bases, leaving 9 bases not matched to a gene. The CDR3 loop spans 16 amino acids. The CDR3 protein is CASSSPRTGSSYEQYF. The CDR3 coding sequence is TGTGCCAGCAGTTCACCGCGGACAGGTAGCTCCTACGAGCAGTACTTC.

This chain connects TRBV7-3 to TRBJ1-1, with D tentatively TRBD1 (5 bases). There are 15 residues in the CDR3. Trimming shortened V by 5 bases and J by 7 bases, and 20 bases separated the two germline ends. CDR1 is SGHTA, CDR2 FQGTGA, per germline. The CDR3 nucleotides read TGTGCCAGCAGCGAAACCGAAGGGGCGCTGGGTGAAGCTTTCTTT. Protein: CASSETEGALGEAFF.

This chain uses TRBV6-4 with TRBJ1-5; D is possibly TRBD1 (5 bases). Germline V gene data show CDR1 as MRHNA and CDR2 as SNTAGT. Trimming removed 0 bases from V and 6 bases from J, with 9 bases in between. The CDR3 length is 14 residues. CDR3: CASSDSAGTQPQHF. The DNA for the CDR3 is TGTGCCAGCAGTGACTCCGCGGGGACTCAGCCCCAGCATTTT.

V is TRBV5-6 and J is TRBJ2-2, with 8 bases fitting TRBD2. Losses at the gene ends were 3 bases for V and 6 bases for J; bases not matched to a gene: 10. CDR1 and CDR2 from the germline V gene are SGHDT and YYEEEE. The CDR3 has 16 amino acids. CDR3 nucleotide sequence: TGTGCCAGCAGCTCAGTAGCGGGAATCGGCGCCGGGGAGCTGTTTTTT. This codes for CASSSVAGIGAGELFF.